The 12 T cell receptor beta chains listed next were all sequenced from one sample in a study of tumor-infiltrating lymphocytes in primary liver carcinoma. Both RNA and DNA were isolated together from around 20-30 mg of bulk tissue that had not been sorted. Total RNA amounting to roughly 450 ng was the source from which TCR beta cDNA was made with a constant-region primer. Investigators got TCR beta libraries out of three nested multiplex PCR rounds, done with slightly modified ARM-PCR. Researchers ran the first two PCR rounds for approximately 10 cycles each with TRBV1-TRBV30 forward primers and a C-beta reverse primer. TCRdb itself ran the multiplex PCR reads through MiXCR, one entry per CDR3 protein. The sample carries 70,000 to 75,000 distinct CDR3 sequences, 55% to 75% recorded once. Sample: liver tumor tissue from sampling region 4. Specified subset: tumor region T4, right-lateral pole. The receptor set was obtained from a man between 40 and 49 years old with primary liver carcinoma and hepatitis B virus infection.

On this clonotype itself: Because the CDR3 is missing its conserved closing phenylalanine or tryptophan, this is likely a read error. The DNA is omitted, as the CDR3 cannot be located on it reliably, and the CDR3 follows TCRdb's listing. J is TRBJ2-2 and V is TRBV29-1; whether TRBD1, the table's D call, matches the DNA was not checked. CDR1 and CDR2 from the germline V gene are SQVTM and ANQGSEA. With termini counted, the CDR3 has 11 amino acids. The chain's CDR3 is CSVGTFEEPFI.

To note about this clonotype: A read error may account for a junction end that differs from germline. The rearrangement joins TRBV12-3 or TRBV12-4 to TRBJ1-1, with a tentative D call TRBD1 (6 bases). The CDR3 covers 17 residues. CDR3 region: CASSSAWGTSMNAETFF. The CDR3 DNA reads as TGTGCCAGCAGTTCAGCCTGGGGGACATCAATGAACGCTGAAACTTTCTTT.

This clonotype has a count of ten or more. J is TRBJ2-5 and V is TRBV14; D unclear. The CDR3 length is 17 residues. V dropped 0 bases and J dropped 1 base, with 15 bases sitting between them. Germline V lookup: CDR1 SGHDN, CDR2 FVKESK. CDR3 region: CASSQDHAPEFQETQYF. Here the CDR3 DNA reads TGTGCCAGCAGCCAAGACCACGCCCCGGAGTTCCAAGAGACCCAGTACTTC.

With respect to this clonotype: The CDR3 does not close with the conserved phenylalanine or tryptophan, likely indicating a read error. The limits of the CDR3 on the DNA are not certain, so only TCRdb's listed CDR3 is given. The gene calls are TRBV11-2 and TRBJ1-3; TRBD1, the D gene given by the table, was not confirmed from the DNA. The V gene's germline CDR1 is SGHAT and CDR2 FQNNGV. Both ends counted, the CDR3 spans 14 residues. The CDR3 sequence is CTSSPSTGGNTLYL.

This clonotype was found a few times. V gene TRBV2 combines with J gene TRBJ1-4; D gene ambiguous. The V and J ends lost 6 bases and 0 bases respectively, with 8 bases between them. Looked up from germline, CDR1 is SNHLY and CDR2 is FYNNEI. The CDR3 consists of 14 residues. CDR3 loop: CASRGTTTNEKLFF. CDR3 nucleotides: TGTGCCAGCAGGGGCACAACAACTAATGAAAAACTGTTTTTT.

This clonotype has only one observation. A much larger clonotype is one base distant, so this may be a read error. The rearrangement joins TRBV28 to TRBJ1-1; 7 nucleotides align to TRBD1. Germline V gene data show CDR1 as MDHEN and CDR2 as SYDVKM. The CDR3 has 12 amino acids. The CDR3 DNA sequence: TGTACCAGCAGTACACAGGGGAGGGAAGCTTTCTTT. Protein sequence: CTSSTQGREAFF.

This clonotype occurred many times. The J gene is TRBJ2-5, the V gene TRBV10-2; unclear D gene. Trimming cost V 4 bases and J 9 bases, with 15 bases left between them. The CDR3 runs 13 residues. Germline CDR1 WSHSY, CDR2 SAAADI. The CDR3 loop is CASSGRLEGSQYF. The CDR3 coding sequence is TGCGCCAGCAGTGGGAGACTCGAAGGGTCCCAGTACTTC.

In regard to this clonotype: An end of the junction differs from the germline gene, which may be a read error. The V call is TRBV28, the J call TRBJ2-2; D possibly corresponds to TRBD2 (6 bases). The germline gives CDR1 MDHEN, CDR2 SYDVKM. The CDR3 spans 14 residues. The CDR3 region has the DNA TGTGTCAGCACGAGGGGACTGAACACCGGGGAGCTGTTTTTT. Encoded protein: CVSTRGLNTGELFF.

A remark on this clonotype: At one end the junction does not follow the germline gene, possibly because of a read error. The rearrangement uses TRBV6-6 and TRBJ2-7; TRBD2 aligns across 8 bases. The CDR3 is made up of 15 amino acids. Germline assignment: CDR1 MNHNY and CDR2 SVGAGI (reference sequence). The CDR3 here is CASSSSAGDGNELYF. The CDR3 region has the DNA TGTGCCAGCAGTTCCTCAGCGGGAGACGGCAACGAGCTGTACTTC.

As for this clonotype: A much larger clone is a single base away; this may be a read error. V is TRBV28 and J is TRBJ2-7; D gene uncertain. The germline CDR1 and CDR2 sequences are MDHEN and SYDVKM. This CDR3 has 11 amino acids. The CDR3: CANSRYNEQYF. CDR3 nucleotide sequence: TGTGCCAACAGTCGCTATAACGAGCAGTACTTC.

This clonotype was counted a few times. The chain carries TRBV20-1 and TRBJ2-5; D ambiguous. Trimming took 6 bases from V and 4 from J, leaving 9 bases between them. The CDR3 is made up of 11 amino acids. Germline CDR1 is DFQATT and CDR2 is SNEGSKA (reference sequence). The CDR3 DNA follows: TGCAGTGCAACAATACCAGAGACCCAGTACTTC. It specifies CSATIPETQYF.

Remarks on this clonotype: A much larger clone is a single base away; this may be a read error. This rearrangement joins TRBV18 to TRBJ2-3, with D unclear. The CDR3 is made up of 13 amino acids. Looked up from germline, CDR1 is KGHSH and CDR2 is LQKENI. The V and J ends lost 4 bases and 2 bases respectively, with 7 bases between them. DNA of the CDR3: TGTGCCAGCTCACAACCAACCACAGATACGCAGTATTTT. This translates into CASSQPTTDTQYF.